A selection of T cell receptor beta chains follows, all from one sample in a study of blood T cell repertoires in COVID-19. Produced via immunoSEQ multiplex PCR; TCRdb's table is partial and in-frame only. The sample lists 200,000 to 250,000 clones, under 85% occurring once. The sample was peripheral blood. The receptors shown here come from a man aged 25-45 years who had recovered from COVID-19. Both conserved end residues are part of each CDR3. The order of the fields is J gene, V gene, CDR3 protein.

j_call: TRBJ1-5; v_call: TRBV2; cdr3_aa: CASWADRDNQPQHF
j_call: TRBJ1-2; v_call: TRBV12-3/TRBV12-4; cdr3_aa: CASIPAGGYGYTF
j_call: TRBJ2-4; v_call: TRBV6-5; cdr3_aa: CASSYSVLAKNIQYF
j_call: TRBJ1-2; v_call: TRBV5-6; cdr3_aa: CASSGGPGGYTF
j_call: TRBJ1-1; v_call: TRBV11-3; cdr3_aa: CASSLGTGGDTEAFF
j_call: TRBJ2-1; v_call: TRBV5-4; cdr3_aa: CASSFGQGAVEQFF
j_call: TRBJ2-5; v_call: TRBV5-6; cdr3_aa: CASSWSVETQYF
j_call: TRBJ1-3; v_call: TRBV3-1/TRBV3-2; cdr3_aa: CASSPTAGNTIYF
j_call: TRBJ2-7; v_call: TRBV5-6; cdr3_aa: CASSSGVSYEQYF
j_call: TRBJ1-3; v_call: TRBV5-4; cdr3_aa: CASSLAGGRGRNTIYF
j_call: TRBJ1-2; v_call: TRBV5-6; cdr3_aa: CASSLEPQVGGYGYTF
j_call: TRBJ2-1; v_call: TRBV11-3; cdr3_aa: CASSLEGLAGSNEQFF
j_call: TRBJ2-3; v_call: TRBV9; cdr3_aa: CASSVALVGADTQYF
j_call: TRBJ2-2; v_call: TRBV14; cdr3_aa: CASGTGTGSRLGTGELFF
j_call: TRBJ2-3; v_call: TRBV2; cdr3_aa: CASSVVGGTDTQYF
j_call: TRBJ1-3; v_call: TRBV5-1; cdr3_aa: CASSQDPENTIYF
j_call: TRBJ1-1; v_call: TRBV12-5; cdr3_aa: CASGQQGRNTEAFF
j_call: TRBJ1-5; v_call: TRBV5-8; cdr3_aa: CASSLGGAGANQPQHF
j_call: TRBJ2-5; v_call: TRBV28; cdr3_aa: CASSLLDGTETQYF
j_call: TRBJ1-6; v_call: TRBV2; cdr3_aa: CASSQGPGPLHF
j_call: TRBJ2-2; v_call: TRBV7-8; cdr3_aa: CASTIRGQGLTGELFF
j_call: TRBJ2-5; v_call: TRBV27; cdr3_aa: CASSPLDRVETQYF
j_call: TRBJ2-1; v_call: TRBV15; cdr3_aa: CATSRDRQNPPYNEQFF
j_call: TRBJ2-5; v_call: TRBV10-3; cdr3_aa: CATGGGTEETQYF